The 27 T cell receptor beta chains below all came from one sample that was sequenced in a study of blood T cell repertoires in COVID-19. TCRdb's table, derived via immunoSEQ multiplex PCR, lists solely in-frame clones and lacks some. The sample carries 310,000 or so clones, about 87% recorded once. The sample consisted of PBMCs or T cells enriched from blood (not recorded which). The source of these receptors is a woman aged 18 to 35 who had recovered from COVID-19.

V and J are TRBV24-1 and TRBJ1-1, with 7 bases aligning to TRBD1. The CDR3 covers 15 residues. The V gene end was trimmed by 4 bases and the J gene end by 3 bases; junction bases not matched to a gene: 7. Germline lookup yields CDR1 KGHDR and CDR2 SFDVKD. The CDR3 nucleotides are TGTGCCACCAGTGACCCCTCTACAGGGGACACTGAAGCTTTCTTT. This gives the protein CATSDPSTGDTEAFF.

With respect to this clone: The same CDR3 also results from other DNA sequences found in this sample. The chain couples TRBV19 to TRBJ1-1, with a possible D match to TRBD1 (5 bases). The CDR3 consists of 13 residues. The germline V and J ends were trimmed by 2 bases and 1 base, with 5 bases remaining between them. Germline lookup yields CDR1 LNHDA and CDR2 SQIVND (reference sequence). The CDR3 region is CASSIQGNTEAFF. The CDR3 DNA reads TGTGCCAGTAGTATACAGGGGAACACTGAAGCTTTCTTT.

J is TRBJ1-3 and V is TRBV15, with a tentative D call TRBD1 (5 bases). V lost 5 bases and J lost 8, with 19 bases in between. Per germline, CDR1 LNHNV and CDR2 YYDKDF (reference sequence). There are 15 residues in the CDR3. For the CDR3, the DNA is TGTGCCACCAGCTCCACTGATGACAGTTTGGACACCATATATTTT. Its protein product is CATSSTDDSLDTIYF.

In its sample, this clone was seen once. The CDR3 reads CASRTREGGNQPQHF. As DNA, the CDR3 is TGTGCCAGCAGGACCCGGGAGGGCGGAAATCAGCCCCAGCATTTT. The rearrangement joins TRBV6-6 to TRBJ1-5; no clear D. The CDR3 is 15 residues long. V lost 6 bases and J lost 4, with 16 bases in between. Germline-derived CDR1 and CDR2 are MNHNY and SVGAGI (reference sequence).

The CDR3 nucleotides read TGTGCCAGTAGTAATCAGGGGAACACTGAAGCTTTCTTT. This gives the protein CASSNQGNTEAFF. The V and J genes are TRBV19 and TRBJ1-1, with D maybe TRBD1 (5 bases). CDR1 and CDR2 from the germline V gene are LNHDA and SQIVND (reference sequence). The ends were cut back, 4 bases at V and 1 base at J, with 7 bases in the middle. The CDR3 contains 13 residues.

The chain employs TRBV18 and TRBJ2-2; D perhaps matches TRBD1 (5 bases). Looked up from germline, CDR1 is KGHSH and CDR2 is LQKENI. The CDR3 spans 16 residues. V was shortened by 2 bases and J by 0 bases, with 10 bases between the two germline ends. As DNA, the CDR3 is TGTGCCAGCTCACCAACCAGGGAAACGAACACCGGGGAGCTGTTTTTT. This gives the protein CASSPTRETNTGELFF.

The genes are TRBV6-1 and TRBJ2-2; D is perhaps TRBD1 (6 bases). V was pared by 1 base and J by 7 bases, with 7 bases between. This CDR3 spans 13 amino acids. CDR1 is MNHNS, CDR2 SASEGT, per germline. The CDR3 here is CASSEVRGGELFF. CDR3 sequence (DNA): TGTGCCAGCAGTGAAGTCAGGGGCGGGGAGCTGTTTTTT.

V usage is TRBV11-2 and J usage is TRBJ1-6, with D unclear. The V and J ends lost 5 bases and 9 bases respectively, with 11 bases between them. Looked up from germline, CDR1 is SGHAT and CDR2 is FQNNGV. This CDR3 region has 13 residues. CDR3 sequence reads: CASSPGVGSPLHF. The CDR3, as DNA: TGTGCCAGCAGCCCCGGGGTCGGTTCACCCCTCCACTTT.

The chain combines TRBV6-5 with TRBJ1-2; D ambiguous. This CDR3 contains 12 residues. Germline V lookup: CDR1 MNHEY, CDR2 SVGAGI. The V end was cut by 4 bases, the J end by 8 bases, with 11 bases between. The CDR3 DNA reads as TGTGCCAGCAGTTCAACTTCGCGGGGCTACACCTTC. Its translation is CASSSTSRGYTF.

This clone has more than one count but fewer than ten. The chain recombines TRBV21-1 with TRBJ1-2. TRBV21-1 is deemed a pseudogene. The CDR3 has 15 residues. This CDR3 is CASSKRVFVDDGYTF. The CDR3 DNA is TGTGCCAGCAGCAAGAGGGTGTTTGTTGATGATGGCTACACCTTC.

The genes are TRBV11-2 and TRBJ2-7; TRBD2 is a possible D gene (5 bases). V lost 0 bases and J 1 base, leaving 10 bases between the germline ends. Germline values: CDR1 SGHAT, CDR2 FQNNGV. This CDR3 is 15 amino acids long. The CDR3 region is CASSLDALASYEQYF. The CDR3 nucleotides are TGTGCCAGCAGCTTAGACGCCTTAGCGTCCTACGAGCAGTACTTC.

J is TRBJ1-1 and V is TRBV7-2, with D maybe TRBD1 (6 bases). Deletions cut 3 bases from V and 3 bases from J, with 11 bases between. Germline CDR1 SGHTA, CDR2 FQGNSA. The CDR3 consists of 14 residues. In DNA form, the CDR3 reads TGTGCCAGCAGCTTGCCCGGACAGCACACTGAAGCTTTCTTT. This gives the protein CASSLPGQHTEAFF.

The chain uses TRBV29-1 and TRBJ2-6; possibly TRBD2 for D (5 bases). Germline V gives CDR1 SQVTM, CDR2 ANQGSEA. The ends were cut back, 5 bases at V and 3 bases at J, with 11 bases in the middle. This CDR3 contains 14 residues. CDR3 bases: TGCAGCGTTAGGCCGGAGGATGGGGCCAACGTCCTGACTTTC. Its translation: CSVRPEDGANVLTF.

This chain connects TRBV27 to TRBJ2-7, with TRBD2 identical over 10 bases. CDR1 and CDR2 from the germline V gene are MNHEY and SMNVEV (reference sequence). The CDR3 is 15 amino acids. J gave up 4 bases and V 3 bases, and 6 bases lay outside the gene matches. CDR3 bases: TGTGCCAGCAGTTTCCAACCGACTAGCGGGTACGAGCAGTACTTC. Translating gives CASSFQPTSGYEQYF.

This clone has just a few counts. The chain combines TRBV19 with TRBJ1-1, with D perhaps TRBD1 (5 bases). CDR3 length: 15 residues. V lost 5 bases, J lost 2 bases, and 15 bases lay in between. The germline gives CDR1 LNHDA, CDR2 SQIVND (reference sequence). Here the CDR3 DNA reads TGTGCCAGTAGTTCCGGGGGATCGACTAACACTGAAGCTTTCTTT. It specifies CASSSGGSTNTEAFF.

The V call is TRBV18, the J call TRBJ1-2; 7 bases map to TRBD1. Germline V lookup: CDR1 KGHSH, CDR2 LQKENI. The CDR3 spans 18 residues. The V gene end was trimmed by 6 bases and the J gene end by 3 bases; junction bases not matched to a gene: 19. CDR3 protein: CASSPTGFEDFWDYGYTF. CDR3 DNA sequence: TGTGCCAGCTCGCCGACAGGGTTCGAGGACTTTTGGGACTATGGCTACACCTTC.

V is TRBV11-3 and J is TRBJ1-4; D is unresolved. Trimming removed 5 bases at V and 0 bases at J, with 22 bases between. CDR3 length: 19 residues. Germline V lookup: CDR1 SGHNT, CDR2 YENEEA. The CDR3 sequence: CASSPVQVRNVATNEKLFF. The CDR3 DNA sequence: TGTGCCAGCAGCCCCGTCCAGGTGAGAAATGTTGCAACTAATGAAAAACTGTTTTTT.

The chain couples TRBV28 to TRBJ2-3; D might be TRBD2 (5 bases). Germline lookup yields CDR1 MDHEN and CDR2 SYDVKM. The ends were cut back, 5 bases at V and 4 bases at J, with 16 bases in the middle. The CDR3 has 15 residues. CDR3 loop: CASSPPRGSSDTQYF. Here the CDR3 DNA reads TGTGCCAGCAGTCCCCCGCGAGGGAGTTCAGATACGCAGTATTTT.

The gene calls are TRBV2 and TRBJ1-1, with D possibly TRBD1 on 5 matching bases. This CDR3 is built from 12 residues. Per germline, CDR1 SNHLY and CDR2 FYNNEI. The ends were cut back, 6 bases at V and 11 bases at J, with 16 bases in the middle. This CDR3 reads CASRSGGEVAFF. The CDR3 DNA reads TGTGCCAGCAGGTCGGGAGGGGAGGTCGCTTTCTTT. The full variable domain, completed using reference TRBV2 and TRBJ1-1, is EPEVTQTPSHQVTQMGQEVILRCVPISNHLYFYWYRQILGQKVEFLVSFYNNEISEKSEIFDDQFSVERPDGSNFTLKIRSTKLEDSAMYFCASRSGGEVAFFGQGTRLTVV.

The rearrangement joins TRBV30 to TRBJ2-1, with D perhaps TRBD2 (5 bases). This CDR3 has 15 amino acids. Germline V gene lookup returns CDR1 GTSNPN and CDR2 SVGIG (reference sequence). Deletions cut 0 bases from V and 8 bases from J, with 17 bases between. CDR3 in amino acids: CAWSVAATTSDEQFF. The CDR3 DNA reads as TGTGCCTGGAGTGTAGCGGCAACCACTTCTGATGAGCAGTTCTTC. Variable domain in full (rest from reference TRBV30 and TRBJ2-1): SQTIHQWPATLVQPVGSPLSLECTVEGTSNPNLYWYRQAAGRGLQLLFYSVGIGQISSEVPQNLSASRPQDRQFILSSKKLLLSDSGFYLCAWSVAATTSDEQFFGPGTRLTVL.

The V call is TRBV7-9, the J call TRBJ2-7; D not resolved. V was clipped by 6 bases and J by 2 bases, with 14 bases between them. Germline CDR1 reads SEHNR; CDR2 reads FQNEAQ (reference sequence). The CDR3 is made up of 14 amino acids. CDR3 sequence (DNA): TGTGCCAGCAGTTTTACCGGGTCCACCTACGAGCAGTACTTC. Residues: CASSFTGSTYEQYF.

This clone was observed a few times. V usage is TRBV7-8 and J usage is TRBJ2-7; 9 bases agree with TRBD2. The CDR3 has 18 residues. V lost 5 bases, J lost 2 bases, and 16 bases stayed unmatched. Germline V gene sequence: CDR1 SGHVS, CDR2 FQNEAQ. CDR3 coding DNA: TGTGCCAGCAGCCCCCGCCTAGCGGGATCTTTGGGGGCCTACGAGCAGTACTTC. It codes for CASSPRLAGSLGAYEQYF.

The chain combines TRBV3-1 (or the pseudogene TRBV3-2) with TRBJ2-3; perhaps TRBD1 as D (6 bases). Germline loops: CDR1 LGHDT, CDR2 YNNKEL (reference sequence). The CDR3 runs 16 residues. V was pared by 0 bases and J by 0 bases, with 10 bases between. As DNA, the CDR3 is TGTGCCAGCAGCCAAGATCAGGGGTCGAGCACAGATACGCAGTATTTT. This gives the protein CASSQDQGSSTDTQYF.

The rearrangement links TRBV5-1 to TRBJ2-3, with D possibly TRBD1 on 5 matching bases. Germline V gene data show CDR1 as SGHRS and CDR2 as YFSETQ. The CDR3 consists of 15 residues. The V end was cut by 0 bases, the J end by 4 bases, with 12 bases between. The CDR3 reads CASSLEGIAPDTQYF. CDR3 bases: TGCGCCAGCAGCTTGGAGGGGATAGCTCCAGATACGCAGTATTTT. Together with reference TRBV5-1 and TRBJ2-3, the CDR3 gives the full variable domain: KAGVTQTPRYLIKTRGQQVTLSCSPISGHRSVSWYQQTPGQGLQFLFEYFSETQRNKGNFPGRFSGRQFSNSRSEMNVSTLELGDSALYLCASSLEGIAPDTQYFGPGTRLTVL.

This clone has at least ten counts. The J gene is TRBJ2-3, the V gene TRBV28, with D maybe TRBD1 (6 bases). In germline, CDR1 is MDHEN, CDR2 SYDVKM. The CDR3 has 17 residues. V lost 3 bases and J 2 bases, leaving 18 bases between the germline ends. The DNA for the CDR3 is TGTGCCAGCAGTTTCGGCCCAGGGGATTTGAACACAGATACGCAGTATTTT. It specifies CASSFGPGDLNTDTQYF.

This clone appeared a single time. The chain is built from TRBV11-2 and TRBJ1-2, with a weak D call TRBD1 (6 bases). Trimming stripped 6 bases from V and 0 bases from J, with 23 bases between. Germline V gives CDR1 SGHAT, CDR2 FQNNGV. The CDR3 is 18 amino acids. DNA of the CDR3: TGTGCCAGCAGAAAAGACAGGCTTTCCAGAGACCCTAACTATGGCTACACCTTC. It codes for CASRKDRLSRDPNYGYTF.

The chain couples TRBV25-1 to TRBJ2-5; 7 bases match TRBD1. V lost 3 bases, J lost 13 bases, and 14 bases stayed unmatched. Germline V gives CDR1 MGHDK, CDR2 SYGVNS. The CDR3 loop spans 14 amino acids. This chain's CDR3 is CASSDGQTGFSMYF. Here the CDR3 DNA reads TGTGCCAGCAGTGATGGGCAGACAGGGTTTTCCATGTACTTC.